This T cell receptor (beta chain) originates from a study of blood T cell repertoires in COVID-19. Turning to the study itself: PBMCs, B-cell-depleted T cells, or T cells provided the cDNA or gDNA that made up the material.

Original methodology: Estimates of nucleated cell counts were drawn from the amplification of reference gene primers. Using immunoSEQ multiplex PCR, the repertoire was profiled, and TCRdb retains in-frame clones only, with some absent. The DNA gave D and trimming, while V, J and clone size come from that table. The sample contains over 150,000 clones, approximately 89% of which appear only once. Study members were between about 18 and 95 years old and lived in 25 or so US regions. Among Cohort 3 donors, those recovered had two negative PCRs, clearance, or symptom resolution. Sequencing input: PBMCs or T cells enriched from blood (not recorded which). This sequence originates from a man aged 40-49 years who had recovered from COVID-19.

The CDR3 sequence is CAFTGGNRNTEAFF. In nucleotides, the CDR3 is TGTGCCTTCACAGGGGGCAATAGGAACACTGAAGCTTTCTTT. The chain carries TRBV30 and TRBJ1-1; the match to TRBD1 covers 9 bases. J was trimmed by 1 base and V by 7 bases; bases with no gene match: 7. This CDR3 has 14 amino acids. The germline gives CDR1 GTSNPN, CDR2 SVGIG (reference sequence).